A single sample is the source of the 30 T cell receptor beta chains below, sequenced in a study of T cells in Graves' hyperthyroidism and ophthalmopathy. From RNA transcripts, TCR beta CDR3 regions were amplified. Carried out on the TCR CDR3, a first-round RT-PCR used the HTBI primer set. TCRdb reprocessed the multiplex PCR reads via MiXCR and lists one record per CDR3 protein. The sample gives roughly 500,000 distinct CDR3 sequences, 35% to 55% of which show up once; 15% to 20% is in the top ten. The source material was peripheral blood or thyroid tissue (not recorded which). The receptor source for this set is an adult woman with Graves' disease, either hyperthyroidism or ophthalmopathy (not recorded which).

This clonotype appeared many times. The chain joins TRBV20-1 to TRBJ2-7, with 9 nucleotides matching TRBD2. The length of the CDR3 is 12 residues. V was clipped by 8 bases and J by 5 bases; unmatched bases: 7. The germline V gene has CDR1 DFQATT and CDR2 SNEGSKA (reference sequence). Written as DNA, the CDR3 is TGCAGTTGGAGCGGGAGGATCAACGAGCAGTACTTC. It specifies CSWSGRINEQYF.

The V gene is TRBV7-9, the J gene TRBJ1-4; 10 bases line up with TRBD1. The V gene end was trimmed by 6 bases and the J gene end by 6 bases; junction bases not matched to a gene: 4. The germline V gene has CDR1 SEHNR and CDR2 FQNEAQ (reference sequence). The CDR3 spans 14 residues. The DNA for the CDR3 is TGTGCCAGCAGACTGGGACAGGGGTATGAAAAACTGTTTTTT. Its protein product is CASRLGQGYEKLFF.

About this clonotype itself: This sequence may be a read error, since a much larger clone differs from it by one base. The chain combines TRBV11-2 with TRBJ2-2; either TRBD1 or TRBD2 may supply D (5 bases each). Germline assignment: CDR1 SGHAT and CDR2 FQNNGV. This CDR3 comprises 16 residues. The CDR3 DNA is TGTGCCAGCAGTTTATCTACAGGTTGGCTTATCGGGGAGCTGCTTTTT. Translation: CASSLSTGWLIGELLF.

Ten or more counts support this clonotype. The chain is built from TRBV7-6 and TRBJ2-7; D perhaps matches TRBD2 (7 bases). From germline, CDR1 is SGHVS and CDR2 FNYEAQ. The CDR3 runs to 17 residues. The ends were cut back, 6 bases at V and 3 bases at J, with 24 bases in the middle. This CDR3 is CASRPGGGVDRFYEQYF. The CDR3 DNA is TGTGCCAGCAGACCCGGAGGGGGGGTCGACCGCTTCTACGAGCAGTACTTC.

The chain recombines TRBV7-8 with TRBJ1-2; tentatively, D is TRBD1 (6 bases). Germline CDR1 is SGHVS and CDR2 is FQNEAQ. The CDR3 has 15 amino acids. Trimming took 1 base from V and 7 from J, leaving 16 bases between them. Here the CDR3 DNA reads TGTGCCAGCAGCTTAGGGCCCCAGGGGTTGCGTGGCTACACCTTC. It codes for CASSLGPQGLRGYTF.

Here the CDR3 reads CASSDHRRTYNEQFF. CDR3 bases: TGTGCCAGCAGTGATCACAGGAGAACCTACAATGAGCAGTTCTTC. This chain joins TRBV25-1 and TRBJ2-1; a weak D match, TRBD1 (5 bases). Germline V gene sequence: CDR1 MGHDK, CDR2 SYGVNS. V was cut by 3 bases and J by 2 bases, with 11 bases left in between. The CDR3 is made up of 15 amino acids.

This clonotype was observed at least ten times. CDR3 protein: CASSLDPGHRQPQHF. In DNA form, the CDR3 reads TGCGCCAGCAGCTTGGATCCAGGGCACCGTCAGCCCCAGCATTTT. V usage is TRBV5-1 and J usage is TRBJ1-5, with a weak D call TRBD1 (5 bases). Germline V gives CDR1 SGHRS, CDR2 YFSETQ. The CDR3 is 15 amino acids. Trimming stripped 0 bases from V and 6 bases from J, with 13 bases between.

The sample holds many counts of this clonotype. V gene TRBV5-5 combines with J gene TRBJ2-7, with D tentatively TRBD2 (5 bases). The CDR3 covers 14 residues. V lost 3 bases and J lost 2, with 12 bases in between. Per the germline V gene, CDR1 is SGHKS and CDR2 is YYEKEE (reference sequence). The CDR3 here is CASSSSRGPYEQYF. The DNA of the CDR3 is TGTGCCAGCAGCTCCTCCCGAGGGCCCTACGAGCAGTACTTC. Drawing the rest from reference TRBV5-5 and TRBJ2-7, the complete variable domain is DAGVTQSPTHLIKTRGQQVTLRCSPISGHKSVSWYQQVLGQGPQFIFQYYEKEERGRGNFPDRFSARQFPNYSSELNVNALLLGDSALYLCASSSSRGPYEQYFGPGTRLTVT.

This clonotype has a count of ten or more. V gene TRBV7-3 combines with J gene TRBJ2-5; the D gene could be TRBD1 or TRBD2 (5 bases each). Trimming removed 5 bases at V and 2 bases at J, with 12 bases between. The CDR3 is 14 residues long. Germline CDR1 and CDR2: SGHTA and FQGTGA. CDR3 nucleotides: TGTGCCAGCAGCCCCGGGGCGAGACAAGAGACCCAGTACTTC. Translation: CASSPGARQETQYF.

This clonotype was seen ten or more times. The V and J genes are TRBV7-9 and TRBJ2-2, with 13 bases matching TRBD2. Germline-derived CDR1 and CDR2 are SEHNR and FQNEAQ (reference sequence). CDR3 size: 19 residues. Trimming cost V 5 bases and J 4 bases; bases outside gene matches: 13. The CDR3 region has the DNA TGTGCCAGCAGCCATAGGACTAGCGGGAGTTTTTTGGGCACCGGGGAGCTGTTTTTT. It is translated as CASSHRTSGSFLGTGELFF. Combining the CDR3 with reference TRBV7-9 and TRBJ2-2 gives the whole variable domain DTGVSQNPRHKITKRGQNVTFRCDPISEHNRLYWYRQTLGQGPEFLTYFQNEAQLEKSRLLSDRFSAERPKGSFSTLEIQRTEQGDSAMYLCASSHRTSGSFLGTGELFFGEGSRLTVL.

V gene TRBV7-2 combines with J gene TRBJ1-4; D gene uncertain. V was trimmed by 5 bases and J by 7 bases, leaving 20 bases between them. CDR3 length: 16 amino acids. Per the germline V gene, CDR1 is SGHTA and CDR2 is FQGNSA. The CDR3 protein is CASSIRGRRLGEKLFF. In DNA, the CDR3 is TGTGCCAGCAGCATACGAGGCCGGAGACTAGGTGAAAAACTGTTTTTT.

This clonotype was counted at least ten times. This chain links TRBV10-3 with TRBJ2-1; D not certain. Germline V gives CDR1 ENHRY, CDR2 SYGVKD. The length of the CDR3 is 14 residues. Trimming pared 0 bases from V and 8 bases from J, leaving 11 bases between. In nucleotides, the CDR3 is TGTGCCATCAGTGAGTCTTTAGGGCGCGATGAGCAGTTCTTC. It specifies CAISESLGRDEQFF.

The table lists this clonotype with many counts. This chain connects TRBV29-1 to TRBJ2-7; 8 positions agree with TRBD1. In germline, CDR1 is SQVTM, CDR2 ANQGSEA. Losses at the gene ends were 3 bases for V and 2 bases for J; bases not matched to a gene: 3. The CDR3 is 13 residues long. The CDR3, as DNA: TGCAGCGTTGATGGACAGGGAACCTACGAGCAGTACTTC. As protein: CSVDGQGTYEQYF.

The rearrangement links TRBV9 to TRBJ1-6, with TRBD1 identical over 11 bases. CDR1 and CDR2 (germline): SGDLS, YYNGEE. This CDR3 has 15 residues. J was trimmed by 9 bases and V by 2 bases; bases with no gene match: 4. CDR3 nucleotides: TGTGCCAGCAGCGTTGACGGACAGGGGGCTTCACCCCTCCACTTT. Its protein is CASSVDGQGASPLHF.

The chain combines TRBV9 with TRBJ1-1; D might be TRBD1 (5 bases). V gave up 5 bases and J gave up 8 bases, with 13 bases separating them. Germline CDR1 is SGDLS and CDR2 is YYNGEE. The CDR3 loop spans 12 amino acids. For the CDR3, the DNA is TGTGCCAGCAGTTCCGGGACTCTCGAAGCTTTCTTT. Translating it yields CASSSGTLEAFF.

On this clonotype itself: Germline and junction disagree at one end, which may indicate a read error. V usage is TRBV7-3 and J usage is TRBJ2-6, with a possible D match to TRBD2 (5 bases). Germline V CDR1 and CDR2: SGHTA, FQGTGA. This CDR3 has 12 amino acids. In DNA, the CDR3 is TGCGCCAGCAGCCTCATTGCGGGCCCCCTGACTTTC. Protein: CASSLIAGPLTF.

This chain joins TRBV29-1 and TRBJ2-7; no clear D. CDR1 is SQVTM, CDR2 ANQGSEA, per germline. The CDR3 is 13 amino acids. V dropped 1 base and J dropped 7 bases, with 14 bases sitting between them. CDR3 sequence (DNA): TGCAGCGTTGAAGGTACAAGTACTTGGGAGCAGTACTTC. This gives the protein CSVEGTSTWEQYF.

The gene calls are TRBV7-8 and TRBJ1-6, with D perhaps matching TRBD1 (5 bases). The CDR3 has 14 residues. V dropped 4 bases and J dropped 10 bases, with 14 bases sitting between them. Germline V gene sequence: CDR1 SGHVS, CDR2 FQNEAQ. CDR3 sequence (DNA): TGTGCCAGCAGCTCCGGACCCAAGGGGTCACCCCTCCACTTT. It encodes CASSSGPKGSPLHF.

The chain carries TRBV2 and TRBJ2-5; possible D gene TRBD2, 6 bases. Germline CDR1 reads SNHLY; CDR2 reads FYNNEI. This CDR3 is 14 amino acids long. Trimming took off 2 bases at V and 2 bases at J, with 9 bases between the two ends. CDR3 sequence (DNA): TGTGCCAGCAGTGAATCGGGACTGCAAGAGACCCAGTACTTC. Residues: CASSESGLQETQYF.

The gene calls are TRBV10-3 and TRBJ2-5, with 15 bases that match TRBD2. This CDR3 contains 15 residues. Losses at the gene ends were 5 bases for V and 5 bases for J; bases not matched to a gene: 3. Germline CDR1 ENHRY, CDR2 SYGVKD. CDR3: CAISRTSGGAETQYF. In nucleotides, the CDR3 is TGTGCCATCAGTCGGACTAGCGGGGGGGCGGAGACCCAGTACTTC.

The sample holds one count of this clonotype. The rearrangement joins TRBV9 to TRBJ1-6, with D unresolved. The germline V gene encodes CDR1 SGDLS and CDR2 YYNGEE. There are 14 residues in the CDR3. V gave up 4 bases and J gave up 7 bases, with 12 bases separating them. Written as DNA, the CDR3 is TGTGCCAGCAGCAGATGGACGGGAAATTCACCCCTCCACTTT. Its protein is CASSRWTGNSPLHF. The full variable domain, completed using reference TRBV9 and TRBJ1-6, is DSGVTQTPKHLITATGQRVTLRCSPRSGDLSVYWYQQSLDQGLQFLIQYYNGEERAKGNILERFSAQQFPDLHSELNLSSLELGDSALYFCASSRWTGNSPLHFGNGTRLTVT.

The chain recombines TRBV30 with TRBJ1-4, with 10 bases aligning to TRBD1. From germline, CDR1 is GTSNPN and CDR2 SVGIG (reference sequence). V dropped 7 bases and J dropped 7; count of bases not matched to a gene: 9. The CDR3 covers 14 residues. The CDR3 loop reads CASIDRGRSEKLFF. CDR3 bases: TGTGCCTCAATAGACAGGGGGCGTAGTGAAAAACTGTTTTTT.

V and J are TRBV20-1 and TRBJ1-5, with TRBD1 matching 7 bases. J lost 6 bases, V lost 1 base, and 12 bases had no gene match. Germline CDR1 and CDR2: DFQATT and SNEGSKA (reference sequence). The CDR3 has 16 amino acids. DNA of the CDR3: TGCAGTGCTAGAGCCACAGGGGTGGCGGGCAGTCAGCCCCAGCATTTT. Translating gives CSARATGVAGSQPQHF.

Only a few counts were recorded for this clonotype. The rearrangement uses TRBV29-1 and TRBJ2-5; maybe TRBD2 (7 bases). V dropped 7 bases and J dropped 5 bases, with 14 bases sitting between them. This CDR3 spans 12 amino acids. The V gene's germline CDR1 is SQVTM and CDR2 ANQGSEA. CDR3 amino acids: CSERGARETQYF. CDR3 sequence (DNA): TGCAGCGAACGGGGGGCGAGGGAGACCCAGTACTTC.

This clonotype was observed at least ten times. J is TRBJ1-1 and V is TRBV12-3 or TRBV12-4; 7 bases match TRBD1. J gave up 0 bases and V 5 bases, and 6 bases lay outside the gene matches. This CDR3 spans 15 amino acids. The CDR3 DNA sequence: TGTGCCAGCAGTATCGGGACAGTTTTGAACACTGAAGCTTTCTTT. The encoded protein is CASSIGTVLNTEAFF.

This clonotype was counted at least ten times. This CDR3 is CASSPIYREETQYF. As DNA, the CDR3 is TGTGCCAGCAGCCCAATATACAGGGAGGAGACCCAGTACTTC. V usage is TRBV7-9 and J usage is TRBJ2-5; D is perhaps TRBD1 (6 bases). The germline CDR1 and CDR2 sequences are SEHNR and FQNEAQ (reference sequence). There are 14 residues in the CDR3. Trimming removed 5 bases at V and 5 bases at J, with 15 bases between.

This clonotype was counted at least ten times. The V and J genes are TRBV7-3 and TRBJ2-2; 9 bases line up with TRBD2. In germline, CDR1 is SGHTA, CDR2 FQGTGA. V trimming: 0 bases; J trimming: 12 bases; junction bases outside the gene matches: 8. This CDR3 is built from 15 residues. CDR3 sequence reads: CASSLTGTSKVQLFF. CDR3 bases: TGTGCCAGCAGCTTAACGGGGACTAGCAAGGTCCAGCTGTTTTTT.

The chain employs TRBV7-6 and TRBJ2-7, with 8 bases aligning to TRBD2. Germline V CDR1 and CDR2: SGHVS, FNYEAQ. The CDR3 is made up of 14 amino acids. Trimming cost V 4 bases and J 9 bases; bases outside gene matches: 11. The CDR3 region has the DNA TGTGCCAGCAGCTCCCCGGGACTAGGAGTCGGGCAGTACTTC. Translated, it gives CASSSPGLGVGQYF.

V is TRBV29-1 and J is TRBJ2-7; 7 bases are a match to TRBD1. The CDR3 spans 14 residues. The germline V gene encodes CDR1 SQVTM and CDR2 ANQGSEA. V gave up 5 bases and J gave up 4 bases; unmatched junction bases: 11. This CDR3 reads CSVQRDSAQYEQYF. In nucleotides, the CDR3 is TGCAGCGTTCAACGGGACAGCGCACAATACGAGCAGTACTTC.

The chain couples TRBV10-3 to TRBJ1-2, with unresolved D. V lost 3 bases, J lost 0 bases, and 8 bases lay in between. Germline CDR1 ENHRY, CDR2 SYGVKD. The CDR3 is 14 residues long. The CDR3 loop reads CAISDVRTNYGYTF. The CDR3 nucleotides read TGTGCCATCAGTGACGTCCGCACTAACTATGGCTACACCTTC.